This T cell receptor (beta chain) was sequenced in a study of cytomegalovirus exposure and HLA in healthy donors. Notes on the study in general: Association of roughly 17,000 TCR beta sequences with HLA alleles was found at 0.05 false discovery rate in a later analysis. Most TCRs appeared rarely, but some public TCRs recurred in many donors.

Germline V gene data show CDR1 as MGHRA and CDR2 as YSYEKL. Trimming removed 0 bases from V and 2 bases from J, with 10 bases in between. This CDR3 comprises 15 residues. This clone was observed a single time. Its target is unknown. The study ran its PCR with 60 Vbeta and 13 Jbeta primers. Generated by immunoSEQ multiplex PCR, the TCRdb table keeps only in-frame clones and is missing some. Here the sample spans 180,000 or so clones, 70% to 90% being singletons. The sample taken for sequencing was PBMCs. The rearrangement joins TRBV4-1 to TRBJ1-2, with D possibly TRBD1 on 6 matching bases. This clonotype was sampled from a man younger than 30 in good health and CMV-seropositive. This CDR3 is CASSQEGHPNYGYTF. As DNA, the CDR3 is TGCGCCAGCAGCCAAGAGGGACACCCAAACTATGGCTACACCTTC.